Included here is one T cell receptor beta chain sequence, with context. Germline assignment: CDR1 SGHRS and CDR2 YFSETQ. V was clipped by 1 base and J by 5 bases; unmatched bases: 11. The CDR3 is made up of 16 amino acids. Researchers ran immunoSEQ v3.0 at survey level. Profiled with immunoSEQ multiplex PCR; TCRdb holds only in-frame clones, not every one. The sample shows about 40,000 clones, 85% of them seen only once. The data belong to a study of long-term antiretroviral therapy in people with HIV. This chain uses TRBV5-1 with TRBJ2-7, with 8 bases aligning to TRBD1. The source of this sequence is a woman between 45 and 65 years old with HIV. The specimen comprised unsorted PBMCs, sampled 3.1 years after starting antiretroviral therapy. CDR3 DNA: TGCGCCAGCAGCTTGTCTTGGACAGGGAAAGGTAACGAGCAGTACTTC. This sequence encodes CASSLSWTGKGNEQYF.